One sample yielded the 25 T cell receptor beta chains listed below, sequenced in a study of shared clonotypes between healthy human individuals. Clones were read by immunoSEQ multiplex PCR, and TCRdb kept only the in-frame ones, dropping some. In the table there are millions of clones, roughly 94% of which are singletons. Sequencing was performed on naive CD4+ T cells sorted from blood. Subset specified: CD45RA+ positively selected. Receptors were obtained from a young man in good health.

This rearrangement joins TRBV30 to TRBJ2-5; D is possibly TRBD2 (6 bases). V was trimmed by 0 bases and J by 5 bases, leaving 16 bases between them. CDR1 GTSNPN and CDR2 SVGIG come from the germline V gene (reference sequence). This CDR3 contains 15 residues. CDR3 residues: CAWSVQEGAGETQYF. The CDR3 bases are TGTGCCTGGAGTGTACAGGAGGGAGCAGGGGAGACCCAGTACTTC.

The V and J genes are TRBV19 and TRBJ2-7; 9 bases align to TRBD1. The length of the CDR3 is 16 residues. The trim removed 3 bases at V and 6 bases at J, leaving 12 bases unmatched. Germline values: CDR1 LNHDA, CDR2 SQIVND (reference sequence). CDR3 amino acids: CASSILGSGQGCEQYF. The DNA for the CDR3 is TGTGCCAGTAGTATCCTAGGATCGGGACAGGGATGCGAGCAGTACTTC.

The CDR3 reads CASSEGSRQYF. The DNA for the CDR3 is TGTGCCAGCAGCGAAGGGAGCAGGCAGTACTTC. The chain joins TRBV5-6 to TRBJ2-7, with D perhaps matching TRBD2 (5 bases). The CDR3 loop spans 11 amino acids. The V end was cut by 4 bases, the J end by 9 bases, with 11 bases between. Germline values: CDR1 SGHDT, CDR2 YYEEEE.

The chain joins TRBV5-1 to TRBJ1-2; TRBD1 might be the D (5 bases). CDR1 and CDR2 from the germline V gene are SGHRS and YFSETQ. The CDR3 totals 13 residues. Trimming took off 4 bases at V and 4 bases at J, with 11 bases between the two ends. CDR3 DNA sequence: TGCGCCAGCAGCAAGGGGACGGGCTATGGCTACACCTTC. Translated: CASSKGTGYGYTF.

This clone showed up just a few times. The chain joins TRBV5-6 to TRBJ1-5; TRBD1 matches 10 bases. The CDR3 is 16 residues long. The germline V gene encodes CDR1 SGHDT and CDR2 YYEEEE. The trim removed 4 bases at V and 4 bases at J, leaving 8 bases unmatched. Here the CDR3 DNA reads TGTGCCAGCAGCCGGGGTTCGGGACAGGGGAATCAGCCCCAGCATTTT. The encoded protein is CASSRGSGQGNQPQHF.

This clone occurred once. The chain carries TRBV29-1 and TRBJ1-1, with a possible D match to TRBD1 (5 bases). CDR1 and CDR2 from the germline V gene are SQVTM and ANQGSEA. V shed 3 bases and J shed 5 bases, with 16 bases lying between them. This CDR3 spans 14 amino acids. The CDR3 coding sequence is TGCAGCGTTGAGCCGTTGACGGGGGGGACTGAAGCTTTCTTT. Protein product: CSVEPLTGGTEAFF.

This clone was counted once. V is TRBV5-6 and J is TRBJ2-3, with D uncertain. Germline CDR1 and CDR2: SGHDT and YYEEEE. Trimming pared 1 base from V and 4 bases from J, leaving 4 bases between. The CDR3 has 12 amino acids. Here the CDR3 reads CASSLIADTQYF. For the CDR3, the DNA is TGTGCCAGCAGCTTGATCGCAGATACGCAGTATTTT.

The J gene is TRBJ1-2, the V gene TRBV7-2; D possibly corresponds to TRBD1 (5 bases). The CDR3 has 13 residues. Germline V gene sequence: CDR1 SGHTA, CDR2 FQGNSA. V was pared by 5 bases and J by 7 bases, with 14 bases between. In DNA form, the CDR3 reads TGTGCCAGCAGCCCGAAGAGCGGGGGTGGCTACACCTTC. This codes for CASSPKSGGGYTF.

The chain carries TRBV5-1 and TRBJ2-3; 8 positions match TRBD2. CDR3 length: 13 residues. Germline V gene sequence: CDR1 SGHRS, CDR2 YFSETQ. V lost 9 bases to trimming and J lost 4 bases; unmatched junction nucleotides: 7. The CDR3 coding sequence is TGCGCCACCAAGCGGGAGCCCGCAGATACGCAGTATTTT. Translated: CATKREPADTQYF.

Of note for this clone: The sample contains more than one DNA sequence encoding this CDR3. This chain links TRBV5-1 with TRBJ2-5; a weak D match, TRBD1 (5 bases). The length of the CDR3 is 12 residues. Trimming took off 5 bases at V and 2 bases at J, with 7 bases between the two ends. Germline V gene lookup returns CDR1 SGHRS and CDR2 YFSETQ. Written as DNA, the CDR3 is TGCGCCAGCAGTACAGGTCAAGAGACCCAGTACTTC. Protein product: CASSTGQETQYF.

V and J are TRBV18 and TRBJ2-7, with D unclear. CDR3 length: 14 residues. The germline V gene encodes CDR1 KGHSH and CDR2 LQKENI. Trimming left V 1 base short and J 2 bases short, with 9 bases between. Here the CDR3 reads CASSPHSTAYEQYF. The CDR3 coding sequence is TGTGCCAGCTCACCACATTCTACGGCCTACGAGCAGTACTTC.

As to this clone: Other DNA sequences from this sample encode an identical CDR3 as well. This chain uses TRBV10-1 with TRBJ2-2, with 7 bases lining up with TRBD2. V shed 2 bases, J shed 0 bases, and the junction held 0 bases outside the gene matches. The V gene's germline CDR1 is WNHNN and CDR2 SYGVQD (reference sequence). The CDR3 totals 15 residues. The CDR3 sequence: CASSEGGANTGELFF. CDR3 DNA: TGCGCCAGCAGTGAGGGGGGGGCGAACACCGGGGAGCTGTTTTTT.

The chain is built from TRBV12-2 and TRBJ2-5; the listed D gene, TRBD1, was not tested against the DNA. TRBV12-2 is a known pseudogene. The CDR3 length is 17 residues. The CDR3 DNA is TGTGCAAGTCGCTTAAACGTGGGGACAGGGGGCTGGGAGACCCAGTACTTC. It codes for CASRLNVGTGGWETQYF.

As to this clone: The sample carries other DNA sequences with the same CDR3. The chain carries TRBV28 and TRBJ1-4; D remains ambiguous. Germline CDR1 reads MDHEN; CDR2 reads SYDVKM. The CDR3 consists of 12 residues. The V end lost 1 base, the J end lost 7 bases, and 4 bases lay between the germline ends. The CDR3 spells CASSLSGEKLFF. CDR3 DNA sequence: TGTGCCAGCAGTTTATCCGGTGAAAAACTGTTTTTT.

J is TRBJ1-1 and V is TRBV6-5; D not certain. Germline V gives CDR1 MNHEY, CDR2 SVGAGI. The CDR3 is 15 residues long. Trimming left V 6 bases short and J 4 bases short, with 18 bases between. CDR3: CASRPGWPPSTEAFF. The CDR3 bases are TGTGCCAGCAGACCCGGCTGGCCCCCCTCCACTGAAGCTTTCTTT.

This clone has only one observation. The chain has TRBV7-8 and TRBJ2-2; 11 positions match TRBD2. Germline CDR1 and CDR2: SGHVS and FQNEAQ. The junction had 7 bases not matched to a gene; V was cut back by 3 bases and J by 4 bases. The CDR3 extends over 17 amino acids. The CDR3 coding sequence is TGTGCCAGCAGCTTCCCACCGACTAGCGGGATCACCGGGGAGCTGTTTTTT. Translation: CASSFPPTSGITGELFF.

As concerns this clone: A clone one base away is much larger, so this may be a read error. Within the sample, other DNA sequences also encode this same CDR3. The CDR3 here is CASSHGKNTEAFF. The DNA of the CDR3 is TGTGCCAGCAGCCACGGAAAGAACACTGAAGCTTTCTTT. The J gene is TRBJ1-1, the V gene TRBV25-1; D not resolved. The germline V gene has CDR1 MGHDK and CDR2 SYGVNS. The CDR3 sequence is 13 residues long. Trimming cost V 6 bases and J 1 base, with 9 bases left between them.

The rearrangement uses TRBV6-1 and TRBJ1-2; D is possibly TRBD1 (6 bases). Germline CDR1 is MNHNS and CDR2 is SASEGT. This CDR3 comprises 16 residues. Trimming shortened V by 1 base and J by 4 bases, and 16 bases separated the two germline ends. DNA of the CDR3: TGTGCCAGCAGTGAAGGGGGGGCCTCAAGCGCCTATGGCTACACCTTC. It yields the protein CASSEGGASSAYGYTF.

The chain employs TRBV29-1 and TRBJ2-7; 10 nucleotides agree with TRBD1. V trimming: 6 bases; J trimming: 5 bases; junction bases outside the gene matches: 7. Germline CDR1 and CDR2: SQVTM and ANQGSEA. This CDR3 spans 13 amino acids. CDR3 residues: CSVAGTGVDEQYF. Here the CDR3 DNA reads TGCAGCGTCGCCGGGACAGGGGTCGACGAGCAGTACTTC.

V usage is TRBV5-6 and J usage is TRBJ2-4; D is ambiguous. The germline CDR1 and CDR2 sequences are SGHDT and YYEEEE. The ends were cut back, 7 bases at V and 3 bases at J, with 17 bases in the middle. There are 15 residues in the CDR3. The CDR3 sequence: CASSSMRMGKNIQYF. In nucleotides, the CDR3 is TGTGCCAGCTCCTCTATGAGGATGGGCAAAAACATTCAGTACTTC.

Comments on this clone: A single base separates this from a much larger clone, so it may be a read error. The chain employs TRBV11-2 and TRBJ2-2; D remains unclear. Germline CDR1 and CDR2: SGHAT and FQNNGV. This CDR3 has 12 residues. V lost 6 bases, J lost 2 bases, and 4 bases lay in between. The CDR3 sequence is CASSHNTGELFF. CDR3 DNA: TGTGCCAGCAGTCACAACACCGGGGAGCTGTTTTTT.

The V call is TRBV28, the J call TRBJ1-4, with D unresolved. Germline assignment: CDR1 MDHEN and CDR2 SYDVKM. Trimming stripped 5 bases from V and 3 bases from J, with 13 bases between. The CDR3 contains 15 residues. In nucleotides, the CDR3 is TGTGCCAGCAGTGAACAGAATCGCGCTAATGAAAAACTGTTTTTT. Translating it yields CASSEQNRANEKLFF.

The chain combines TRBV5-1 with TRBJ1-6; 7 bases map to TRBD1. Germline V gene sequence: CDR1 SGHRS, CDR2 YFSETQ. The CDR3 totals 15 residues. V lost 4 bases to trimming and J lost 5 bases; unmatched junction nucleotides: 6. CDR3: CASSPYDRDNSPLHF. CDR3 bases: TGCGCCAGCAGCCCCTACGACAGGGATAATTCACCCCTCCACTTT. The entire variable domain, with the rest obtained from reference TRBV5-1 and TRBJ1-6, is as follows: KAGVTQTPRYLIKTRGQQVTLSCSPISGHRSVSWYQQTPGQGLQFLFEYFSETQRNKGNFPGRFSGRQFSNSRSEMNVSTLELGDSALYLCASSPYDRDNSPLHFGNGTRLTVT.

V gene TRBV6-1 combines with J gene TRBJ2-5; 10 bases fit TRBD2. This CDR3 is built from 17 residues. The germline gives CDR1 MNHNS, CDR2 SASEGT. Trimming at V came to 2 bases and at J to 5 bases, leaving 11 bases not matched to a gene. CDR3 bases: TGTGCCAGCAGTGAAAGTTGGAGCGGGGGGGCCCGGGAGACCCAGTACTTC. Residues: CASSESWSGGARETQYF.

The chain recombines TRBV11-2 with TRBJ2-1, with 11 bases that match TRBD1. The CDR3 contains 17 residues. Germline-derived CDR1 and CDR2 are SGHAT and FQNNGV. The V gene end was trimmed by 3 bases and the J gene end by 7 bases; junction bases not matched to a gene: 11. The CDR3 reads CASSLYTGTGGRNEQFF. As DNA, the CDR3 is TGTGCCAGCAGCTTGTACACCGGGACAGGGGGACGTAATGAGCAGTTCTTC.